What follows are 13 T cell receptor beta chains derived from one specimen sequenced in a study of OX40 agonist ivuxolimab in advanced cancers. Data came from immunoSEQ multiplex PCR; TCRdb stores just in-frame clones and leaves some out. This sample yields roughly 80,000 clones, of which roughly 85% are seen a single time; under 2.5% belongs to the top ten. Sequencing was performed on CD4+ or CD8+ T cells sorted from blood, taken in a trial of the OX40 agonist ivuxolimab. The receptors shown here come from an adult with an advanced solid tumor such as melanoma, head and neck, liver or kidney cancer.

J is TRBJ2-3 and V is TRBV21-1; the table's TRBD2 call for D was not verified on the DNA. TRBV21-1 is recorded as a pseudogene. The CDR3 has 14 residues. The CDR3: CASTGASGTDTQYF. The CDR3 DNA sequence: TGTGCCAGCACCGGAGCTAGCGGCACAGATACGCAGTATTTT.

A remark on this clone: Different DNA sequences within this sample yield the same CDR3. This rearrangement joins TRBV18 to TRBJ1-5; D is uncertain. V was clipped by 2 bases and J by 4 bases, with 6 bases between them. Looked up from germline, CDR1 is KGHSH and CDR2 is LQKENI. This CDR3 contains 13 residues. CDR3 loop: CASSPGQNQPQHF. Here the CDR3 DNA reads TGTGCCAGCTCACCAGGGCAGAATCAGCCCCAGCATTTT.

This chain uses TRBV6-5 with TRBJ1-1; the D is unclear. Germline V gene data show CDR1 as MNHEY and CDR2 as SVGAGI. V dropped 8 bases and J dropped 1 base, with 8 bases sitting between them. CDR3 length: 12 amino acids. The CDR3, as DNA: TGTGCCAGCGGCGTCCCGAACACTGAAGCTTTCTTT. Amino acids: CASGVPNTEAFF.

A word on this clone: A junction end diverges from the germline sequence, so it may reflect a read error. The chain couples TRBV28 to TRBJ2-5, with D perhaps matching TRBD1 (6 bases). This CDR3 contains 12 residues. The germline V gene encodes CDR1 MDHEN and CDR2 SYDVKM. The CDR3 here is CASSFGVRTADF. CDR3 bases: TGTGCCAGCAGTTTCGGTGTCCGGACAGCTGACTTC.

CDR3 nucleotide sequence: TGTGCCAGCAATAAAAAGGAGGGCCTCTCTGGAAACACCATATATTTT. Translation gives CASNKKEGLSGNTIYF. This sequence joins TRBV28 and TRBJ1-3, with D unclear. CDR3 length equals 16 residues. The germline CDR1 and CDR2 sequences are MDHEN and SYDVKM. Trimming removed 7 bases at V and 0 bases at J, with 16 bases between.

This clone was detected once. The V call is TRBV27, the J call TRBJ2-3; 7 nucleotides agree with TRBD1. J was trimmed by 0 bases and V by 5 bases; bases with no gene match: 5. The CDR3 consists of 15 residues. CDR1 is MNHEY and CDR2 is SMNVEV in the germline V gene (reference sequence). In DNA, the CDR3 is TGTGCCAGCAGTATCGGGACAGAAAGCACAGATACGCAGTATTTT. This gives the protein CASSIGTESTDTQYF.

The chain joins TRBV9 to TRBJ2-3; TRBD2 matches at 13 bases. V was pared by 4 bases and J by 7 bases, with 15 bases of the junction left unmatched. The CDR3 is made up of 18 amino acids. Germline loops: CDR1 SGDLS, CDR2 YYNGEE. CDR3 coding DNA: TGTGCCAGCAGCCGTAGAGAACTAGCGGGAGGGGTAGGAAATACGCAGTATTTT. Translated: CASSRRELAGGVGNTQYF.

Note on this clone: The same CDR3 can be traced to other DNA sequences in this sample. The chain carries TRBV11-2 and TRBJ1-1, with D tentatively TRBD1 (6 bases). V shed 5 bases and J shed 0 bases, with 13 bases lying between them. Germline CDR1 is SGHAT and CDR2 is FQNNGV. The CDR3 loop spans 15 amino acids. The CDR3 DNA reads TGTGCCAGCAGCGCCGGACAGTTTATGAACACTGAAGCTTTCTTT. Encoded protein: CASSAGQFMNTEAFF.

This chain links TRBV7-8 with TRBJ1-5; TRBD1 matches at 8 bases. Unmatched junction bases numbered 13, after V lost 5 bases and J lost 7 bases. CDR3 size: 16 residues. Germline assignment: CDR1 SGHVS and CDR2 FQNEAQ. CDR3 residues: CASSAASGQGGQPQHF. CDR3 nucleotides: TGTGCCAGCAGCGCGGCCTCTGGACAGGGTGGGCAGCCCCAGCATTTT.

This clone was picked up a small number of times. The DNA of the CDR3 is TGTGCCTACTCGTCCTATACCTACGAGCAGTACTTC. Translation: CAYSSYTYEQYF. The gene calls are TRBV30 and TRBJ2-7; D ambiguous. Germline-derived CDR1 and CDR2 are GTSNPN and SVGIG (reference sequence). Deletions cut 7 bases from V and 2 bases from J, with 12 bases between. CDR3 length: 12 residues.

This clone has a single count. The DNA of the CDR3 is TGTGCCAGCATCTCAGGGGGCAATCAGCCCCAGCATTTT. It yields the protein CASISGGNQPQHF. This chain connects TRBV6-1 to TRBJ1-5, with D possibly matching TRBD1 (6 bases). There are 13 residues in the CDR3. CDR1 and CDR2 from the germline V gene are MNHNS and SASEGT. V lost 7 bases to trimming and J lost 2 bases, with 9 bases between them.

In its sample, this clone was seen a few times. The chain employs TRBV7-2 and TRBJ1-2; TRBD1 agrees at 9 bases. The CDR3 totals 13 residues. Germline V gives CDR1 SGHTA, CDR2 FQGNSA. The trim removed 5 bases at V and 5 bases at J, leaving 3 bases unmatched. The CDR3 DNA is TGTGCCAGCAGCCGGGACAGGGCGTATGGCTACACCTTC. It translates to CASSRDRAYGYTF.

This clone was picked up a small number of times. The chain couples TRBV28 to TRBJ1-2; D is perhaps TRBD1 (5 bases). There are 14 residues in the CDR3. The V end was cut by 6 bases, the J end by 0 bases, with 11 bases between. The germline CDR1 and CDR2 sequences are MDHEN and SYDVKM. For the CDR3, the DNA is TGTGCCAGCAGGACAGTTCCAGCTAACTATGGCTACACCTTC. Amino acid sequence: CASRTVPANYGYTF.